This TCR beta chain was found in a study of T cell responses to AZD1222 COVID-19 vaccine. Findings and limits, study-wide: The study reported that nearly half of spike-specific TCRs target unmutated variant regions. Females made up more of the donors, who were largely white British, and clonal diversity may have come out too low. When two AZD1222 doses had been given, Spike-specific TCR breadth and depth rose.

Germline V gene data show CDR1 as SNHLY and CDR2 as FYNNEI. V trimming: 6 bases; J trimming: 4 bases; junction bases outside the gene matches: 6. The CDR3 sequence is 16 residues long. Repertoires were generated with immunoSEQ multiplex PCR, while TCRdb's copy carries only in-frame clones and drops some. The sample includes about 150,000 clones, more than 90% of them seen just once. As for this clone: Its antigen is still unknown.

Source: peripheral blood, taken on day 0 of AZD1222 vaccination. The source of this sequence is an adult in good health. This chain uses TRBV2 with TRBJ2-1, with TRBD2 identical over 13 bases. CDR3 coding DNA: TGTGCCAGCAGAAAAGGGACTAGCGGGGAGTACAATGAGCAGTTCTTC. It codes for CASRKGTSGEYNEQFF.